Below, 32 T cell receptor beta chains from the same sample are listed, as sequenced in a study of graft-versus-host responses after intestinal transplantation. The repertoire was sequenced with immunoSEQ multiplex PCR; TCRdb's copy has only in-frame clones and lacks some. The table shows 45,000 to 55,000 clones, with 80% to 95% occurring only once. Material: PBMCs, obtained about 800 days after a first intestinal transplant, on the day of a second. Receptors were obtained from a human patient who received an intestinal transplant, so some T cells may come from the graft donor.

This clone was detected once. The chain carries TRBV5-1 and TRBJ2-5; D call uncertain. CDR1 is SGHRS and CDR2 is YFSETQ in the germline V gene. V was clipped by 0 bases and J by 6 bases, with 9 bases between them. The CDR3 is 13 residues long. The CDR3 nucleotides read TGCGCCAGCAGCTTGGTCTCCGAAAAGACCCAGTACTTC. It encodes CASSLVSEKTQYF.

The gene calls are TRBV9 and TRBJ1-3; no clear D gene. This CDR3 is built from 13 residues. V shed 3 bases and J shed 8 bases, with 12 bases lying between them. Germline CDR1 reads SGDLS; CDR2 reads YYNGEE. The CDR3 region has the DNA TGTGCCAGCAGCGATAGTGACGGGGACACCATATATTTT. Translating gives CASSDSDGDTIYF.

The chain is built from TRBV29-1 and TRBJ2-7; 12 nucleotides line up with TRBD1. The CDR3 has 14 residues. Trimming took 6 bases from V and 6 from J; bases not matched to a gene: 9. Germline assignment: CDR1 SQVTM and CDR2 ANQGSEA. CDR3 nucleotide sequence: TGCAGCGTCACCCGGGACAGGGGGCTAAGCGAGCAGTACTTC. It codes for CSVTRDRGLSEQYF.

The chain recombines TRBV10-1 with TRBJ2-3, with no clear D. CDR3 length: 12 residues. Germline CDR1 and CDR2: WNHNN and SYGVQD (reference sequence). V lost 3 bases and J lost 3, with 4 bases in between. CDR3: CASSDRTDTQYF. The CDR3 DNA reads TGCGCCAGCAGTGACAGGACAGATACGCAGTATTTT.

J is TRBJ2-3 and V is TRBV6-5; D perhaps matches TRBD2 (6 bases). Germline CDR1 reads MNHEY; CDR2 reads SVGAGI. This CDR3 has 11 residues. Trimming removed 9 bases from V and 6 bases from J, with 10 bases in between. The CDR3 region has the DNA TGTGCCAGTACGACTAGGGATACGCAGTATTTT. This codes for CASTTRDTQYF.

The rearrangement links TRBV5-5 to TRBJ2-2, with TRBD2 matching over 7 bases. Germline trimming cut 4 bases from V and 4 bases from J; bases unmatched to any gene: 10. Germline V gene sequence: CDR1 SGHKS, CDR2 YYEKEE (reference sequence). This CDR3 is built from 16 residues. Here the CDR3 reads CASSRGEGSGTGELFF. The CDR3 coding sequence is TGTGCCAGCAGCCGAGGGGAGGGGTCGGGCACCGGGGAGCTGTTTTTT.

This chain joins TRBV19 and TRBJ1-1; D may be TRBD1 (6 bases). The CDR3 totals 14 residues. V was clipped by 2 bases and J by 6 bases, with 13 bases between them. CDR1 and CDR2 from the germline V gene are LNHDA and SQIVND (reference sequence). Written as DNA, the CDR3 is TGTGCCAGTAGTATACAGGGGAAAGTGGCTGAAGCTTTCTTT. Amino acid sequence: CASSIQGKVAEAFF.

This clone was observed a single time. The J gene is TRBJ2-7, the V gene TRBV6-5, with D uncertain. Per germline, CDR1 MNHEY and CDR2 SVGAGI. There are 14 residues in the CDR3. V lost 7 bases and J lost 0, with 13 bases in between. CDR3 nucleotides: TGTGCCAGCAAAGGGATCCTAAACTCCTACGAGCAGTACTTC. Translating it yields CASKGILNSYEQYF.

Here the CDR3 reads CATSGTSGSPDTQYF. CDR3 sequence (DNA): TGTGCCACCAGCGGGACTAGCGGGAGTCCAGATACGCAGTATTTT. This chain links TRBV15 with TRBJ2-3; 14 bases align to TRBD2. Germline V lookup: CDR1 LNHNV, CDR2 YYDKDF (reference sequence). The CDR3 is 15 residues long. V lost 5 bases, J lost 4 bases, and 2 bases stayed unmatched.

This chain uses TRBV9 with TRBJ2-1; 8 nucleotides line up with TRBD2. V lost 3 bases to trimming and J lost 8 bases; unmatched junction nucleotides: 7. The CDR3 is 14 amino acids. Germline values: CDR1 SGDLS, CDR2 YYNGEE. The CDR3: CASSGGGRNHEQFF. The CDR3 coding sequence is TGTGCCAGCAGCGGGGGCGGGAGGAATCATGAGCAGTTCTTC.

DNA for the CDR3: TGTGCCAGCAGCGAGGGCAGGGACACTGAAGCTTTCTTT. It yields the protein CASSEGRDTEAFF. The chain is built from TRBV9 and TRBJ1-1; weak D call: TRBD1 (5 bases). V shed 3 bases and J shed 3 bases, with 9 bases lying between them. The CDR3 runs 13 residues. Germline-derived CDR1 and CDR2 are SGDLS and YYNGEE.

The chain links TRBV19 to TRBJ2-3; no reliable D call. V lost 5 bases, J lost 5 bases, and 8 bases lay in between. Germline CDR1 and CDR2: LNHDA and SQIVND (reference sequence). The CDR3 contains 12 residues. CDR3 sequence reads: CASSLSGDTQYF. The CDR3 DNA follows: TGTGCCAGTAGTCTTAGTGGAGATACGCAGTATTTT.

As regards this clone: A read error may produce the germline difference seen at one junction end. The rearrangement uses TRBV28 and TRBJ2-5, with TRBD2 matching over 8 bases. Per germline, CDR1 MDHEN and CDR2 SYDVKM. CDR3 length: 14 amino acids. CDR3 DNA sequence: TGTGCCAGCAGTGCAGCGGGAGCGGAAGAGATCCAGTACTTC. Protein: CASSAAGAEEIQYF.

The chain has TRBV5-8 and TRBJ2-1; D uncertain. The CDR3 extends over 13 amino acids. Trimming cost V 2 bases and J 7 bases, with 10 bases left between them. Germline V lookup: CDR1 SGHTS, CDR2 YDEGEE. In nucleotides, the CDR3 is TGTGCCAGCAGCTTTGGCGGTTCAAATGAGCAGTTCTTC. Protein sequence: CASSFGGSNEQFF. Full variable domain (remainder filled in from reference TRBV5-8 and TRBJ2-1): EAGVTQSPTHLIKTRGQQATLRCSPISGHTSVYWYQQALGLGLQFLLWYDEGEERNRGNFPPRFSGRQFPNYSSELNVNALELEDSALYLCASSFGGSNEQFFGPGTRLTVL.

This clone was seen a few times. This chain joins TRBV29-1 and TRBJ2-1, with D possibly TRBD1 on 5 matching bases. CDR1 SQVTM and CDR2 ANQGSEA come from the germline V gene. The CDR3 is 15 amino acids. Trimming cost V 4 bases and J 4 bases, with 17 bases left between them. CDR3 in amino acids: CSVGFRAEQYNEQFF. The CDR3 DNA is TGCAGCGTTGGTTTCAGGGCAGAGCAATACAATGAGCAGTTCTTC.

The chain couples TRBV30 to TRBJ1-2; D unresolved. The CDR3 runs 14 residues. Germline assignment: CDR1 GTSNPN and CDR2 SVGIG (reference sequence). V was shortened by 4 bases and J by 0 bases, with 12 bases between the two germline ends. CDR3 nucleotide sequence: TGTGCCTGGACCCATTGGGTCGCTAACTATGGCTACACCTTC. Translating gives CAWTHWVANYGYTF. Looking up the rest from reference TRBV30 and TRBJ1-2 gives the full variable domain: SQTIHQWPATLVQPVGSPLSLECTVEGTSNPNLYWYRQAAGRGLQLLFYSVGIGQISSEVPQNLSASRPQDRQFILSSKKLLLSDSGFYLCAWTHWVANYGYTFGSGTRLTVV.

The chain is built from TRBV30 and TRBJ2-3; no clear D. CDR1 GTSNPN and CDR2 SVGIG come from the germline V gene (reference sequence). V was shortened by 5 bases and J by 5 bases, with 11 bases between the two germline ends. This CDR3 has 12 residues. The CDR3 loop reads CAWSYYVDTQYF. CDR3 in DNA: TGTGCCTGGTCGTATTACGTAGATACGCAGTATTTT.

The chain links TRBV30 to TRBJ2-6; D may be TRBD1 or TRBD2 (5 bases each). Between the trimmed V and J ends, which lost 1 base and 0 bases, there was a span of 7 bases. Germline-derived CDR1 and CDR2 are GTSNPN and SVGIG (reference sequence). The CDR3 sequence is 15 residues long. The CDR3 nucleotides are TGTGCCTGGAGTGCTGGGGGCTCTGGGGCCAACGTCCTGACTTTC. It is translated as CAWSAGGSGANVLTF.

The rearrangement uses TRBV4-1 and TRBJ1-1; 9 nucleotides align to TRBD1. This CDR3 is built from 15 residues. The trim removed 1 base at V and 4 bases at J, leaving 4 bases unmatched. Germline CDR1 is MGHRA and CDR2 is YSYEKL. CDR3 amino acids: CASSQAQGAGTEAFF. The DNA of the CDR3 is TGCGCCAGCAGCCAAGCACAGGGGGCTGGCACTGAAGCTTTCTTT.

J is TRBJ2-2 and V is TRBV29-1; 7 positions match TRBD2. This CDR3 spans 13 amino acids. Germline V gene data show CDR1 as SQVTM and CDR2 as ANQGSEA. J gave up 5 bases and V 2 bases, and 2 bases lay outside the gene matches. CDR3 protein: CSVETGGTGELFF. In DNA form, the CDR3 reads TGCAGCGTTGAAACGGGGGGAACCGGGGAGCTGTTTTTT.

V is TRBV6-1 and J is TRBJ2-6; the D is unclear. Germline CDR1 MNHNS, CDR2 SASEGT. The ends were cut back, 0 bases at V and 4 bases at J, with 7 bases in the middle. This CDR3 has 15 residues. The CDR3 spells CASSEALLGANVLTF. The CDR3 DNA reads as TGTGCCAGCAGTGAAGCGCTTCTGGGGGCCAACGTCCTGACTTTC.

This sequence joins TRBV11-2 and TRBJ1-2, with D possibly being TRBD1 (6 bases). Trimming pared 5 bases from V and 4 bases from J, leaving 17 bases between. The germline V gene has CDR1 SGHAT and CDR2 FQNNGV. The CDR3 covers 15 residues. CDR3 residues: CASSPHRESLYGYTF. In nucleotides, the CDR3 is TGTGCCAGCAGCCCTCACAGGGAAAGCCTCTATGGCTACACCTTC.

The genes are TRBV7-9 and TRBJ2-7; D is unclear. The V end lost 3 bases, the J end lost 4 bases, and 10 bases lay between the germline ends. This CDR3 contains 13 residues. From germline, CDR1 is SEHNR and CDR2 FQNEAQ (reference sequence). The CDR3 DNA follows: TGTGCCAGCAGCTTGAACGGAGTTTACGAGCAGTACTTC. Translating gives CASSLNGVYEQYF.

V usage is TRBV14 and J usage is TRBJ2-5, with D possibly matching TRBD2 (5 bases). Germline CDR1 is SGHDN and CDR2 is FVKESK. The V end lost 4 bases, the J end lost 5 bases, and 17 bases lay between the germline ends. There are 15 residues in the CDR3. Written as DNA, the CDR3 is TGTGCCAGCAGCCGTGGGAGTTTTAGATCGGAGACCCAGTACTTC. Protein: CASSRGSFRSETQYF.

This sequence joins TRBV19 and TRBJ2-6, with a possible D match to TRBD2 (5 bases). Germline loops: CDR1 LNHDA, CDR2 SQIVND (reference sequence). Trimming pared 3 bases from V and 10 bases from J, leaving 7 bases between. The CDR3 has 12 amino acids. Here the CDR3 DNA reads TGTGCCAGTAGTATCTCGGGGAACGTCCTGACTTTC. Translating it yields CASSISGNVLTF.

The chain employs TRBV5-6 and TRBJ1-2; D perhaps matches TRBD1 (5 bases). CDR3 length equals 14 residues. V shed 3 bases and J shed 6 bases, with 15 bases lying between them. The germline V gene has CDR1 SGHDT and CDR2 YYEEEE. The CDR3, as DNA: TGTGCCAGCAGCTCGGCCGGGACTCATAATGGCTACACCTTC. It is translated as CASSSAGTHNGYTF.

This clone was observed a handful of times. The V call is TRBV18, the J call TRBJ2-7; TRBD1 matches 9 bases. CDR3 length: 17 amino acids. The germline V gene encodes CDR1 KGHSH and CDR2 LQKENI. V lost 1 base to trimming and J lost 5 bases; unmatched junction nucleotides: 12. The CDR3 DNA follows: TGTGCCAGCTCACCACTTTCTTCGGGACAGGGCACTCACGAGCAGTACTTC. Protein: CASSPLSSGQGTHEQYF.

The chain joins TRBV6-5 to TRBJ2-5, with a weak D call TRBD1 (6 bases). Germline V CDR1 and CDR2: MNHEY, SVGAGI. The CDR3 is made up of 14 amino acids. Between the trimmed V and J ends, which lost 5 bases and 0 bases, there was a span of 10 bases. The CDR3 DNA reads as TGTGCCAGCAGTCACGGACAGTACCAAGAGACCCAGTACTTC. Translating gives CASSHGQYQETQYF.

This sequence joins TRBV7-9 and TRBJ1-6; tentatively, D is TRBD1 (5 bases). CDR1 SEHNR and CDR2 FQNEAQ come from the germline V gene (reference sequence). The V and J ends lost 6 bases and 7 bases respectively, with 13 bases between them. This CDR3 is built from 14 residues. The CDR3 region is CASSAGTGNSPLHF. The CDR3 bases are TGTGCCAGCAGTGCCGGGACGGGCAATTCACCCCTCCACTTT.

This clone was recorded once. The chain recombines TRBV6-5 with TRBJ2-4; D gene unclear. This CDR3 is 15 amino acids long. Germline V gene data show CDR1 as MNHEY and CDR2 as SVGAGI. Trimming cost V 7 bases and J 7 bases, with 20 bases left between them. The CDR3 nucleotides read TGTGCCAGCACCCTAGAGGAGCCGGAAAGGAACATTCAGTACTTC. It yields the protein CASTLEEPERNIQYF.

The rearrangement joins TRBV7-8 to TRBJ1-5; D is unclear. CDR1 SGHVS and CDR2 FQNEAQ come from the germline V gene. The CDR3 is made up of 15 amino acids. V gave up 2 bases and J gave up 3 bases, with 11 bases separating them. CDR3: CASSLMLSYNQPQHF. The CDR3, as DNA: TGTGCCAGCAGCTTAATGTTAAGTTACAATCAGCCCCAGCATTTT.

J is TRBJ2-7 and V is TRBV18, with 8 positions matching TRBD2. The CDR3 extends over 14 amino acids. In germline, CDR1 is KGHSH, CDR2 LQKENI. Unmatched junction bases numbered 14, after V lost 10 bases and J lost 6 bases. DNA for the CDR3: TGTGCCACCTCCGAAGCGGGAGCACGGGGCGAGCAGTACTTC. This encodes CATSEAGARGEQYF.